This T cell receptor beta chain emerged from a study of blood T cell repertoires in COVID-19. This CDR3 is 14 amino acids long. V gave up 3 bases and J gave up 10 bases; unmatched junction bases: 8. Germline CDR1 reads LGHDT; CDR2 reads YNNKEL (reference sequence). The protocol was immunoSEQ multiplex PCR, while the TCRdb copy is restricted to in-frame clones and leaves out a portion. The repertoire holds under 70,000 clones, with almost 90% as singletons. The source material was peripheral blood. This clonotype was obtained from a man between 60 and 75 years old with active COVID-19. The genes are TRBV3-1 (or the pseudogene TRBV3-2) and TRBJ1-4, with 7 bases aligning to TRBD1. The CDR3 region has the DNA TGTGCCAGCAGCCATCGACAGGGAGTTCGAAAACTGTTTTTT. This gives the protein CASSHRQGVRKLFF.